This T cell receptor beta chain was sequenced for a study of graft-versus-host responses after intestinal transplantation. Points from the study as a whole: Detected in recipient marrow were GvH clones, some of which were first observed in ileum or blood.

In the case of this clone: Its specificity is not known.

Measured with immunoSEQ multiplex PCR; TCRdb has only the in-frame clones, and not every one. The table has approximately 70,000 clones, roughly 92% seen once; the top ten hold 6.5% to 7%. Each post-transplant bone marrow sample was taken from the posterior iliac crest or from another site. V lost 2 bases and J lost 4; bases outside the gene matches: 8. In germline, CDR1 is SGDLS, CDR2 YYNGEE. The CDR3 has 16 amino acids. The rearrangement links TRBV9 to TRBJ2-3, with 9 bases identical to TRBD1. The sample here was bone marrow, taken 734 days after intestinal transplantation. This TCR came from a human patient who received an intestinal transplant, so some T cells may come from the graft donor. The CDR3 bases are TGTGCCAGCAGCGTCGGGACAGGGTGGGGGCCAGATACGCAGTATTTT. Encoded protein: CASSVGTGWGPDTQYF.